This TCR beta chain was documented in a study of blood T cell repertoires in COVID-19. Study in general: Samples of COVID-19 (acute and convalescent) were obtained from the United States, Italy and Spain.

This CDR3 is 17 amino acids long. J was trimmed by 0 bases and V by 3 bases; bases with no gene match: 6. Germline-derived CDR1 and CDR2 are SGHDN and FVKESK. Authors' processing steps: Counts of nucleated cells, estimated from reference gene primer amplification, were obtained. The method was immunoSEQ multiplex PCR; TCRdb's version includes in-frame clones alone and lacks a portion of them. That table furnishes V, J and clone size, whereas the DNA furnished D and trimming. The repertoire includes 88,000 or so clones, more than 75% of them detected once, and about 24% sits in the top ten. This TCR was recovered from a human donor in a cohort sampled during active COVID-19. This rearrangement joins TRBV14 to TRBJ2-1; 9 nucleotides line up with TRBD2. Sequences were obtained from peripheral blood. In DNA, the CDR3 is TGTGCCAGCAGCCAGGGGACTAGCCGAAGCTCCTACAATGAGCAGTTCTTC. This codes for CASSQGTSRSSYNEQFF.